This T cell receptor beta chain was identified during a study of blood T cell repertoires in COVID-19. Across the study: COVID-19 samples from acute and convalescent phases originated in the United States, Italy and Spain.

The germline CDR1 and CDR2 sequences are MNHEY and SMNVEV (reference sequence). V was clipped by 1 base and J by 6 bases, with 15 bases between them. The CDR3 extends over 15 amino acids. Enrolled during active infection, Seattle patients were then followed longitudinally. In the original workflow: Estimation of nucleated cell counts relied on the amplification of reference gene primers. Sequenced by immunoSEQ multiplex PCR; TCRdb stores in-frame clones only, minus some. The V and J calls and the clone size are those of that table, but D and trimming were determined from the DNA. The sample lists about 160,000 clones, roughly 84% occurring once.

Material for sequencing was peripheral blood. This sequence originates from a man older than 75 with COVID-19, enrolled during active disease. The chain recombines TRBV27 with TRBJ1-2; the D gene is possibly TRBD1 (6 bases). The CDR3 DNA sequence: TGTGCCAGCAGTTTATATCGGGGGGCGCATAATGGCTACACCTTC. Protein: CASSLYRGAHNGYTF.